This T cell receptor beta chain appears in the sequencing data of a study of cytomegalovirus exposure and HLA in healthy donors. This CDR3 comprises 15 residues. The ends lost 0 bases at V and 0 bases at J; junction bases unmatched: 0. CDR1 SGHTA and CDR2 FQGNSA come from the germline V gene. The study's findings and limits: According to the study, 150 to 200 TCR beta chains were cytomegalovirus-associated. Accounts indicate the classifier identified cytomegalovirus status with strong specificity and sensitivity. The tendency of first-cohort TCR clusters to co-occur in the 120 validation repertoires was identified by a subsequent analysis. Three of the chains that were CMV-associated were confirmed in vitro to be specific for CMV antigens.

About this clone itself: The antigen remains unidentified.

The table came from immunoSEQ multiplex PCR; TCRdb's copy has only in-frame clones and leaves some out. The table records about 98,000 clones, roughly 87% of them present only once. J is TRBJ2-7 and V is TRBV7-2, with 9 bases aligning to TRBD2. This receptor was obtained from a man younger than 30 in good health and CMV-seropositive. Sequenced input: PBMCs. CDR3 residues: CASSLASGSSYEQYF. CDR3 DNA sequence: TGTGCCAGCAGCTTAGCTAGCGGGAGCTCCTACGAGCAGTACTTC.